Listed below are T cell receptor beta chains from one sample, sequenced in a study of cytomegalovirus exposure and HLA in healthy donors. Only in-frame clones appear in the TCRdb table, and some are missing; sequencing was by immunoSEQ multiplex PCR. Altogether about 130,000 clones are present, around four fifths being singletons, with the ten largest covering over 1%. The sequencing sample was made of PBMCs. Receptor source: a boy between 10 and 17 years old in good health and CMV-seronegative. Both conserved end residues are part of each CDR3. The D gene is left open where the match is weak. The listing skips clone size in some rows; elsewhere it reads once, few, many or a size class.

J gene,clone size,V gene,D gene,CDR3 DNA,CDR3 protein
TRBJ2-2,.,TRBV5-1,TRBD2,TGCGCCAGCAGCTTGGGACCGGGACTAGCGGGAGGATCAAACACCGGGGAGCTGTTTTTT,CASSLGPGLAGGSNTGELFF
TRBJ1-1,.,TRBV6-4,.,TGTGCCAGCAGTGCCGGACAGACGAACACTGAAGCTTTCTTT,CASSAGQTNTEAFF
TRBJ2-1,.,TRBV7-9,TRBD2,TGTGCCAGCAGCTTAGTCGAAGCGGGAGAGGGGCAGTTCTTC,CASSLVEAGEGQFF
TRBJ2-1,.,TRBV2,TRBD1,TGTGCCAGCAGTGGTATAGGGGGCTCGGATGAGCAGTTCTTC,CASSGIGGSDEQFF
TRBJ2-5,.,TRBV2,TRBD1,TGTGCCAGCACACGCGGACAGGGGGCCGGCGGGGAGTACTTC,CASTRGQGAGGEYF
TRBJ1-4,.,TRBV27,TRBD1,TGTGCCAGCAGTTCCTCGACAGGGATTGCAACTAATGAAAAACTGTTTTTT,CASSSSTGIATNEKLFF
TRBJ2-3,once,TRBV4-2,TRBD2,TGTGCCAGCAGCCAAGGACTAGCGGAGGGGGTAGATACGCAGTATTTT,CASSQGLAEGVDTQYF
TRBJ1-4,.,TRBV5-1,TRBD1,TGCGCCAGCAGAAGGGACAGTTCAACTAATGAAAAACTGTTTTTT,CASRRDSSTNEKLFF
TRBJ1-1,.,TRBV15,.,TGTGCCACCAGCAGAGATCGGGGGGCTGGCACTGAAGCTTTCTTT,CATSRDRGAGTEAFF
TRBJ1-4,.,TRBV5-1,TRBD1,TGCGCCAGCAGCTTGACAGGGGCCGATGATGAAAAACTGTTTTTT,CASSLTGADDEKLFF
TRBJ2-7,.,TRBV29-1,.,TGCAGCGCAAAATCAGAAGATACCTACGAGCAGTACTTC,CSAKSEDTYEQYF
TRBJ2-1,.,TRBV7-2,.,TGTGCCAGCAGCTTTTCGCTAGCGCACTACAATGAGCAGTTCTTC,CASSFSLAHYNEQFF
TRBJ2-3,.,TRBV7-2,TRBD2,TGTGCCAGCAGCTCGACTAGCAGAAACACAGATACGCAGTATTTT,CASSSTSRNTDTQYF
TRBJ2-2,.,TRBV6-5,TRBD2,TGTGCCAGCACTAACTCGGGGGGCACCGGGGAGCTGTTTTTT,CASTNSGGTGELFF
TRBJ2-7,few,TRBV2,.,TGTGCCAGCAGGAGAACCAGGGTTACCTACGAGCAGTACTTC,CASRRTRVTYEQYF
TRBJ1-1,.,TRBV6-5,.,TGTGCCAGCAGTTACGGCGGGGGCAGGGACACTGAAGCTTTCTTT,CASSYGGGRDTEAFF
TRBJ1-6,.,TRBV30,TRBD1,TGTGCCTGGAGTGTTCGACAGGGAGATTCACCCCTCCACTTT,CAWSVRQGDSPLHF
TRBJ1-1,.,TRBV27,.,TGTGCCAGCAAAAACAGGGCACGGGCCACTGAAGCTTTCTTT,CASKNRARATEAFF
TRBJ2-5,.,TRBV5-4,.,TGTGCCAGCAGCGTAGGAGTTCTTCAAGAGACCCAGTACTTC,CASSVGVLQETQYF
TRBJ2-2,.,TRBV7-2,TRBD1,TGTGCCAGCAGCAACCCAGGGGGCGCTAACACCGGGGAGCTGTTTTTT,CASSNPGGANTGELFF
TRBJ1-2,.,TRBV15,.,TGTGCCACCAGCACAAACTATGGCTACACCTTC,CATSTNYGYTF
TRBJ2-7,.,TRBV7-9,TRBD2,TGTGCCAGCAGCTTCACTGGAGGGACTAACTACGAGCAGTACTTC,CASSFTGGTNYEQYF
TRBJ2-5,once,TRBV6-5,TRBD1,TGTGCCAGCAGTTGGGGACAGGGGGGGGAGACCCAGTACTTC,CASSWGQGGETQYF
TRBJ1-2,.,TRBV2,TRBD1,TGTGCCAGCAGTGCAGACAGGGGTTACTATGGCTACACCTTC,CASSADRGYYGYTF
TRBJ2-6,.,TRBV7-3,.,TGTGCCAGCAGCGCGACTGGGGCCAACGTCCTGACTTTC,CASSATGANVLTF
TRBJ2-1,.,TRBV5-8,TRBD1,TGTGCCAGCAGCCGGCCCCGGGCAGGGGGCAATGAGCAGTTCTTC,CASSRPRAGGNEQFF
TRBJ2-3,few,TRBV11-2,.,TGTGCCAGCAGCTTCCGGGTCTCCACAGATACGCAGTATTTT,CASSFRVSTDTQYF
TRBJ2-1,once,TRBV29-1,TRBD1,TGCAGCGCCCCAGGGACAGGGGGCAGGATTTACAATGAGCAGTTCTTC,CSAPGTGGRIYNEQFF
TRBJ2-2,.,TRBV7-6,TRBD1,TGTGCCAGCAGCGGCGACAGGGGGCTTAACGGGGAGCTGTTTTTT,CASSGDRGLNGELFF
TRBJ1-4,.,TRBV30,TRBD1,TGTGCCTGGTCTTGGACAGGGCTTGACGAAAAACTGTTTTTT,CAWSWTGLDEKLFF
TRBJ2-1,.,TRBV5-6,.,TGTGCCAGCAGCTCCCTCGGCGGGGCCAGGGAGCAGTTCTTC,CASSSLGGAREQFF
TRBJ1-1,.,TRBV6-1,TRBD1,TGTGCCAGCAAGATTCGGACAGGGGTTACTGAAGCTTTCTTT,CASKIRTGVTEAFF
TRBJ2-3,.,TRBV6-6,TRBD2,TGTGCCAGCAGTGGGACTAGCGGCACAGATACGCAGTATTTT,CASSGTSGTDTQYF
TRBJ2-3,.,TRBV2,.,TGTGCCAGCAGTGAGAGAGATACGCAGTATTTT,CASSERDTQYF
TRBJ2-3,few,TRBV7-7,.,TGTGCCAGCAGCTTAAGGGCAGGGGCCCCAGATACGCAGTATTTT,CASSLRAGAPDTQYF
TRBJ1-1,.,TRBV6-5,.,TGTGCCAGCAGTTTTAGTCCGGGACGGGGGACTGAAGCTTTCTTT,CASSFSPGRGTEAFF
TRBJ2-1,.,TRBV4-3,.,TGCGCCAGCAGCCAAGATCCTAGCTATGGTGAGCAGTTCTTC,CASSQDPSYGEQFF
TRBJ2-7,few,TRBV6-6,.,TGTGCCAGCAGTTACTCGGGCGGGACCTACGAGCAGTACTTC,CASSYSGGTYEQYF
TRBJ2-5,.,TRBV5-4,TRBD1,TGTGCCAGCAGCTCAACAGGGGTACAAGAGACCCAGTACTTC,CASSSTGVQETQYF
TRBJ1-4,.,TRBV27,.,TGTGCCAGCATCAATCGCGGGGGGGTGGATGAAAAACTGTTTTTT,CASINRGGVDEKLFF
TRBJ2-1,few,TRBV7-9,TRBD2,TGTGCCAGCAGCCCCGGGACTAGCGGGAACTACAATGAGCAGTTCTTC,CASSPGTSGNYNEQFF
TRBJ1-1,.,TRBV7-2,TRBD1,TGTGCCAGCAGCTTAAGGGGGCAAACTGAAGCTTTCTTT,CASSLRGQTEAFF
TRBJ2-1,once,TRBV9,TRBD2,TGTGCCAGCAGCGTTGGACTAGACAATGAGCAGTTCTTC,CASSVGLDNEQFF
TRBJ2-7,.,TRBV19,.,TGTGCCAGTAGTTCCTTTTTGGCTACAGTTCCCTACGAGCAGTACTTC,CASSSFLATVPYEQYF
TRBJ2-1,.,TRBV2,.,TGTGCCAGCAGTGCCTCCCCCACCATAGCGGCCTACAATGAGCAGTTCTTC,CASSASPTIAAYNEQFF
TRBJ2-7,.,TRBV4-1,.,TGCGCCAGCAGCCAGCTACAGGGTGACGAGCAGTACTTC,CASSQLQGDEQYF
TRBJ2-7,.,TRBV4-3,.,TGCGCCAGCAGCCAATCCGGAGGCGGATCCTACGAGCAGTACTTC,CASSQSGGGSYEQYF
TRBJ1-5,.,TRBV5-6,TRBD1,TGTGCCAGCAGCGAGGGGGCAGGCAATCAGCCCCAGCATTTT,CASSEGAGNQPQHF
TRBJ2-1,.,TRBV29-1,TRBD1,TGCAGCGTTGAAGCCCCAAGGGGGGACAGGGGGGGAAATGAGCAGTTCTTC,CSVEAPRGDRGGNEQFF
TRBJ2-7,.,TRBV19,TRBD2,TGTGCCAGTAGTAGCTTAGCGGGAGATACGTACGAGCAGTACTTC,CASSSLAGDTYEQYF